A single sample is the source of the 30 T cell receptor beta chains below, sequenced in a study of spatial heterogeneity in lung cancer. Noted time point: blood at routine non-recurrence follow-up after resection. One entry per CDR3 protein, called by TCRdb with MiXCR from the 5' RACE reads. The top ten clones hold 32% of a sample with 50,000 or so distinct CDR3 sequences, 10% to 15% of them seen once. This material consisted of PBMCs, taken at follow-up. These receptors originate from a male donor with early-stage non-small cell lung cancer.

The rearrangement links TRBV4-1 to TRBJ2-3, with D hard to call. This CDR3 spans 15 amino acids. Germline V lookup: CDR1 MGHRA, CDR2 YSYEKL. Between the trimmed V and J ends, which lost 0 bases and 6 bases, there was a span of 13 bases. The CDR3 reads CASSQDGSRPDTQYF. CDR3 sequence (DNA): TGCGCCAGCAGCCAAGATGGGTCTCGACCGGATACGCAGTATTTT.

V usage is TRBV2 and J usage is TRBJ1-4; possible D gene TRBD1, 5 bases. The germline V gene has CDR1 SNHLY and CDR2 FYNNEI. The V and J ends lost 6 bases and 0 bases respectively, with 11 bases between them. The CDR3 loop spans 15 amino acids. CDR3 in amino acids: CASSSGLATNEKLFF. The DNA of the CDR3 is TGTGCCAGCAGCTCGGGGCTTGCAACTAATGAAAAACTGTTTTTT.

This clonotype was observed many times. The CDR3 DNA sequence: TGTGCCAGCAGCTTGGTCGGACTTTCTGGGGCCAACGTCCTGACTTTC. This sequence encodes CASSLVGLSGANVLTF. The chain has TRBV7-2 and TRBJ2-6; D might be TRBD2 (5 bases). The V gene lost 3 bases and the J gene lost 1 base, with 10 bases spanning the gap. Per the germline V gene, CDR1 is SGHTA and CDR2 is FQGNSA. The CDR3 contains 16 residues.

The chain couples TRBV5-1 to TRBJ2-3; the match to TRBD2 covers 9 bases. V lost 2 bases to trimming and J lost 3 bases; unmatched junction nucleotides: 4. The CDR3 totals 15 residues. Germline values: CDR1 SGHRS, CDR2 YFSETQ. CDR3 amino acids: CASSLTTSGTDTQYF. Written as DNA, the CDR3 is TGCGCCAGCAGCTTAACCACTAGCGGGACAGATACGCAGTATTTT.

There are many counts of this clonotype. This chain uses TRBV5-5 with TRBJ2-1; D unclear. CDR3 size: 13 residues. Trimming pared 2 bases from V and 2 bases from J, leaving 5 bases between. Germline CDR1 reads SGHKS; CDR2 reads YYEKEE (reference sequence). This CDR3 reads CASSFDPYNEQFF. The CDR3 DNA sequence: TGTGCCAGCAGCTTTGACCCCTACAATGAGCAGTTCTTC.

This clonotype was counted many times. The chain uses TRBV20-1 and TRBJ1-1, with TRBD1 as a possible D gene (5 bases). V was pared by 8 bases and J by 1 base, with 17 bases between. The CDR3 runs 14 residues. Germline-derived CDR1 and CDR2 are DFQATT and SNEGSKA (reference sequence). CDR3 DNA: TGCAGTAGCGGAGGGGCTCTGAGGAACACTGAAGCTTTCTTT. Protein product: CSSGGALRNTEAFF.

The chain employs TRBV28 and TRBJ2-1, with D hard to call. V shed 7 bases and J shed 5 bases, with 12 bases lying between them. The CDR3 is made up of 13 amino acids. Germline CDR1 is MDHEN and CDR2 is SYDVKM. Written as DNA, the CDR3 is TGTGCCAGCACCCTCGGGTCCGACAATGAGCAGTTCTTC. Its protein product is CASTLGSDNEQFF. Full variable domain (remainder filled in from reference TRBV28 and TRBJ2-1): DVKVTQSSRYLVKRTGEKVFLECVQDMDHENMFWYRQDPGLGLRLIYFSYDVKMKEKGDIPEGYSVSREKKERFSLILESASTNQTSMYLCASTLGSDNEQFFGPGTRLTVL.

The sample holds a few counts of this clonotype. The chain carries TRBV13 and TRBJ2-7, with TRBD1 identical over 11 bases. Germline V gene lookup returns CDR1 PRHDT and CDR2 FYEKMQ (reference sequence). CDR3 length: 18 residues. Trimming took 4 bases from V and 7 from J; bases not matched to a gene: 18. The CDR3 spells CASSSRIVEGQGALEQYF. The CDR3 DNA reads TGTGCCAGCAGCTCGCGCATAGTTGAAGGACAGGGGGCGCTTGAGCAGTACTTC.

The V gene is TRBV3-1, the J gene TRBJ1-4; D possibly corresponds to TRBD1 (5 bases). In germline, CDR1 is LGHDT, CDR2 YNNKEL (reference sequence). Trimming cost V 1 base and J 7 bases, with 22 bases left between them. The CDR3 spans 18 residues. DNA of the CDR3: TGTGCCAGCAGCCAAGTCGCCTTCACGGACATACTCCCTGAAAAACTGTTTTTT. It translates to CASSQVAFTDILPEKLFF.

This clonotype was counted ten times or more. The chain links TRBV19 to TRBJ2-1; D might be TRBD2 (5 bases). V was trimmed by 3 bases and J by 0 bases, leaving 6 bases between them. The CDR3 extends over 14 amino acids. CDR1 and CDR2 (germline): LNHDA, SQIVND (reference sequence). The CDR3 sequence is CASSMSGSYNEQFF. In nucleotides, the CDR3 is TGTGCCAGTAGTATGAGCGGCTCCTACAATGAGCAGTTCTTC.

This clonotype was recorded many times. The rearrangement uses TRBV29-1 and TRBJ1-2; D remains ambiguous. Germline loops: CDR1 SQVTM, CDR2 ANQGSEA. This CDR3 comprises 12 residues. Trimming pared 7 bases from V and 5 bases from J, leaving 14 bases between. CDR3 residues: CSGRKGQYGYTF. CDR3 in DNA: TGCAGCGGTCGCAAGGGCCAGTATGGCTACACCTTC.

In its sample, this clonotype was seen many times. The DNA for the CDR3 is TGTGCCAGCAGCTTAGCCGTCTCACTAGGGGGCGAGCAGTTCTTC. This gives the protein CASSLAVSLGGEQFF. This chain connects TRBV7-2 to TRBJ2-1; the match to TRBD1 covers 7 bases. This CDR3 region has 15 residues. Germline CDR1 reads SGHTA; CDR2 reads FQGNSA. V lost 0 bases, J lost 10 bases, and 9 bases stayed unmatched.

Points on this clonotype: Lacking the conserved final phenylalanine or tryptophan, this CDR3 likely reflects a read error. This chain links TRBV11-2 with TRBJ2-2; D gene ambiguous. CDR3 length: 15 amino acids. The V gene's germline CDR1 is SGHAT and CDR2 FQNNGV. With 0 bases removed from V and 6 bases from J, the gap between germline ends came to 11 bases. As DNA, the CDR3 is TGTGCCAGCAGCTTAGACTATACGTGGGCCGGGGAGCTGTTTTCT. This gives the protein CASSLDYTWAGELFS.

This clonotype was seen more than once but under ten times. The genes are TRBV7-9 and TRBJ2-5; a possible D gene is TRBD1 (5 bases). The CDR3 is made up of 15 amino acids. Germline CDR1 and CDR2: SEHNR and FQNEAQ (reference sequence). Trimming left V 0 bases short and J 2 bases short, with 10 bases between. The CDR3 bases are TGTGCCAGCAGCTTAGCAAGGACAATTCAAGAGACCCAGTACTTC. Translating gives CASSLARTIQETQYF.

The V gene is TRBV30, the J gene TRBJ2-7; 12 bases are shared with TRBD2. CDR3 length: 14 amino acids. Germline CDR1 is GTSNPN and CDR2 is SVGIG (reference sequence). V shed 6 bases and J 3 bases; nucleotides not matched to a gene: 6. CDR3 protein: CACSGLAGIYEQYF. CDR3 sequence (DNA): TGTGCCTGTTCGGGACTAGCGGGTATCTACGAGCAGTACTTC.

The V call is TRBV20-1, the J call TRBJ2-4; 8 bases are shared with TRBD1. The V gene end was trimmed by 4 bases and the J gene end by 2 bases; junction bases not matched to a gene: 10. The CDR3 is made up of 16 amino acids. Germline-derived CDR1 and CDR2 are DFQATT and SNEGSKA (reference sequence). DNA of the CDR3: TGCAGTGCTATACAGGGGGAGTATAGATCCAAAAACATTCAGTACTTC. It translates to CSAIQGEYRSKNIQYF.

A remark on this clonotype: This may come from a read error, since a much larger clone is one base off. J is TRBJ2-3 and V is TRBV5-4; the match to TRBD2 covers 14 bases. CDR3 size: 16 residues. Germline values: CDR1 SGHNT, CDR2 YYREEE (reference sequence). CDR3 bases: TGTGCCAGCAGCGACGGACTAGCGGGGGGTCCGGATACGCGGTATTTT. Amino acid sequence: CASSDGLAGGPDTRYF.

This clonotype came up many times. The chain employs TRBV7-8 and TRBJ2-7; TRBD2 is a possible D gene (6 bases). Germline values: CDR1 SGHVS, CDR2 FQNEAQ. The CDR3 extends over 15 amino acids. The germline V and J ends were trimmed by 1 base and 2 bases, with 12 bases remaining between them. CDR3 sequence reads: CASSLGSGSPYEQYF. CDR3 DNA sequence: TGTGCCAGCAGCTTAGGTTCCGGGAGCCCCTACGAGCAGTACTTC. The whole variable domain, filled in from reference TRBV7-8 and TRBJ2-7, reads GAGVSQSPRYKVAKRGQDVALRCDPISGHVSLFWYQQALGQGPEFLTYFQNEAQLDKSGLPSDRFFAERPEGSVSTLKIQRTQQEDSAVYLCASSLGSGSPYEQYFGPGTRLTVT.

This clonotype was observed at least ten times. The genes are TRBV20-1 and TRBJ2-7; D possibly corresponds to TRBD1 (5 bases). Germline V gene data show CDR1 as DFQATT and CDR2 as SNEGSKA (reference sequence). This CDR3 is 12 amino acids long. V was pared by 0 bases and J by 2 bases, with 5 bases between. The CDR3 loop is CSAREGPYEQYF. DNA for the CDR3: TGCAGTGCTAGAGAGGGGCCCTACGAGCAGTACTTC.

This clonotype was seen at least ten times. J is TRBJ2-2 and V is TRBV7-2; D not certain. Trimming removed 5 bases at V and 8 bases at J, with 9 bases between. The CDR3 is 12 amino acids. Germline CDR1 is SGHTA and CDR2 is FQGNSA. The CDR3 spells CASSLRTGELFF. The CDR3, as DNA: TGTGCCAGCAGCCTTCGTACTGGGGAGCTGTTTTTT. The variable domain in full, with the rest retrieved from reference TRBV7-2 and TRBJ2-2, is GAGVSQSPSNKVTEKGKDVELRCDPISGHTALYWYRQSLGQGLEFLIYFQGNSAPDKSGLPSDRFSAERTGGSVSTLTIQRTQQEDSAVYLCASSLRTGELFFGEGSRLTVL.

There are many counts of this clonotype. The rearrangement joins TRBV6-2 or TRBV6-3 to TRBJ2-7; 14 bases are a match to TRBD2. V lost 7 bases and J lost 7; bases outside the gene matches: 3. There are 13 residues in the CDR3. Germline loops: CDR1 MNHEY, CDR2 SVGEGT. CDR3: CASKTSGRDEQYF. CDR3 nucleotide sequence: TGTGCCAGCAAGACTAGCGGGAGGGATGAGCAGTACTTC.

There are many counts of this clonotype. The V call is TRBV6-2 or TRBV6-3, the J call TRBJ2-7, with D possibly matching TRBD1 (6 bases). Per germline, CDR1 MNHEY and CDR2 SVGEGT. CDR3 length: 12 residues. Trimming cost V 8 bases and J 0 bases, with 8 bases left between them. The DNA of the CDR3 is TGTGCCAGCGGGGACATCTCCTACGAGCAGTACTTC. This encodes CASGDISYEQYF.

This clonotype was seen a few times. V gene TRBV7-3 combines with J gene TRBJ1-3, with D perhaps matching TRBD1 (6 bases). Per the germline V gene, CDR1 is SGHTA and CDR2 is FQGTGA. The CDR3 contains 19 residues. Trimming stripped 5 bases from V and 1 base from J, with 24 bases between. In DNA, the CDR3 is TGTGCCAGCAGCCCCGCCGGGGGGGCCTGGAGTGGTTCTGGAAACACCATATATTTT. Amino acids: CASSPAGGAWSGSGNTIYF.

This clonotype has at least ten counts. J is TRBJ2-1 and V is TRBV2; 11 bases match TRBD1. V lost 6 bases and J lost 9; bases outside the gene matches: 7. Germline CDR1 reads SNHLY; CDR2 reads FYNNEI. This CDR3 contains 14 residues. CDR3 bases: TGTGCCAGCAGCCCCGGGACAGGGGGGATTGAGCAGTTCTTC. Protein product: CASSPGTGGIEQFF.

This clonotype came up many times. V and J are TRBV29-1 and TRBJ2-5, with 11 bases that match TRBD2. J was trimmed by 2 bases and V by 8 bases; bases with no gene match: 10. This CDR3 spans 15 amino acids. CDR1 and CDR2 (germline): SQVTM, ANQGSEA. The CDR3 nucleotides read TGCAGCAGAAGGACTAGCGGGCCGGGTCAAGAGACCCAGTACTTC. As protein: CSRRTSGPGQETQYF.

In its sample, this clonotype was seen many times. CDR3 amino acids: CASSLTSGETQYF. The CDR3 DNA sequence: TGTGCCAGCAGCTTAACGAGCGGGGAGACCCAGTACTTC. V gene TRBV7-3 combines with J gene TRBJ2-5, with D possibly matching TRBD2 (6 bases). V lost 0 bases, J lost 5 bases, and 7 bases lay in between. From germline, CDR1 is SGHTA and CDR2 FQGTGA. The CDR3 extends over 13 amino acids.

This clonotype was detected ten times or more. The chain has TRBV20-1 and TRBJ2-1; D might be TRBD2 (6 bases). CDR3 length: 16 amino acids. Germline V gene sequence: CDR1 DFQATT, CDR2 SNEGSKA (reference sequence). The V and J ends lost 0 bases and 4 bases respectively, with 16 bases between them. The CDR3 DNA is TGCAGTGCTAGAGATGCCCTTGGACTACAATACAATGAGCAGTTCTTC. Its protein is CSARDALGLQYNEQFF.

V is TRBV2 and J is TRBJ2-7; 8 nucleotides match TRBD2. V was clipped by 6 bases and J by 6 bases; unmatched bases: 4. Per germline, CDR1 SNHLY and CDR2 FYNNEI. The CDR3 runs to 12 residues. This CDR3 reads CASRPGTSEQYF. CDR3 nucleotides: TGTGCCAGCAGACCCGGGACTAGCGAGCAGTACTTC.

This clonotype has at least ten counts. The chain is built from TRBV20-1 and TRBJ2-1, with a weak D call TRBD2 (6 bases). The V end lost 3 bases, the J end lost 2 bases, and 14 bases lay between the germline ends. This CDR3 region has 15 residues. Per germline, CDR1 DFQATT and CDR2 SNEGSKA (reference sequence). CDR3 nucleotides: TGCAGTGCTAGTCCGGGGGTGATACCCTACAATGAGCAGTTCTTC. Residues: CSASPGVIPYNEQFF.

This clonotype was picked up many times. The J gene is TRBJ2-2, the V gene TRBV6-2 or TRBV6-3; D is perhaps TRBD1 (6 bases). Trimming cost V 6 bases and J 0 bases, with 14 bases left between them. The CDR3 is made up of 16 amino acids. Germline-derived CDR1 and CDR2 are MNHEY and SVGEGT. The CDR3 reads CASSLRTATNTGELFF. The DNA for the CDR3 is TGTGCCAGCAGCCTACGGACAGCAACGAACACCGGGGAGCTGTTTTTT.